The 13 T cell receptor beta chains in this list originate from one sample, sequenced in a study of CD8+ T cells in alopecia areata. Once RNA had been extracted, it was reverse transcribed into cDNA to act as the sequencing template. The assay was immunoSEQ multiplex PCR, and TCRdb's table has in-frame clones only and misses some. This repertoire holds over 250,000 clones, and none appear only once. Cutaneous lymph nodes were pooled and cells sorted by CD4, CD8alpha, NKG2D, NKG2ACE and more. Material: CD4+ T cells sorted from a lymph node. The receptor source for this set is a C3H/HeJ mouse with alopecia areata. MHC haplotype: H2-k.

This clone has a handful of counts. Gene names and germline match the mouse. From the germline J gene comes the end of the CDR3, since the read stops 4 residues before it. Distinct nucleotide sequences in the sample also encode this CDR3. This rearrangement joins TRBV31 to TRBJ1-2; 7 bases align to TRBD1. The CDR3 covers 14 residues. Trimming removed 0 bases from V and 4 bases from J; junction bases left unmatched: 5. Germline CDR1 and CDR2: GKSSPN and SITVG. CDR3 amino acids: CAWSLEGAGSDYTF. The CDR3 DNA, read in part, is TGTGCCTGGAGTCTTGAGGGGGCAGGCTCC. Looking up the rest from reference TRBV31 and TRBJ1-2 gives the full variable domain: AQTIHQWPVAEIKAVGSPLSLGCTIKGKSSPNLYWYWQATGGTLQQLFYSITVGQVESVVQLNLSASRPKDDQFILSTEKLLLSHSGFYLCAWSLEGAGSDYTFGSGTRLLVI.

This clone showed up just a few times. Each gene name is a mouse one. The missing CDR3 end, 4 residues past where the read stops, is filled in from the germline J gene. V and J are TRBV19 and TRBJ2-1; 9 bases are shared with TRBD1. V dropped 2 bases and J dropped 5; count of bases not matched to a gene: 5. Germline CDR1 FNHDT, CDR2 SITEND (reference sequence). CDR3 length equals 15 residues. The sequenced part of the CDR3 DNA is TGTGCCAGCAGTATCGGGACAGGGAGGGATGCT. Translated, it gives CASSIGTGRDA. The CDR3 in its entirety is CASSIGTGRDAEQFF.

About this clone itself: Gene names follow the mouse nomenclature. The read is 4 residues too short to cover the CDR3 end, so that end is filled in from the germline J gene. This same CDR3 is encoded by further DNA sequences in the sample. This chain joins TRBV5 and TRBJ2-5, with 7 bases matching TRBD2. After removal of 1 base from V and 2 bases from J, the junction contained 3 bases not matched to a gene. The CDR3 totals 15 residues. The germline gives CDR1 LGHNA, CDR2 YNLKQL (reference sequence). CDR3 bases read: TGTGCCAGCAGCCAAGTGGGGGGAGGCCAAGAC. Protein: CASSQVGGGQD. The entire CDR3 protein reads CASSQVGGGQDTQYF.

About this clone: The genes are named according to mouse. Read coverage stops 4 residues before the CDR3 terminus; the germline J gene supplies the remainder. The V call is TRBV19, the J call TRBJ2-2; 9 bases fit TRBD1. The CDR3 length is 16 residues. Looked up from germline, CDR1 is FNHDT and CDR2 is SITEND (reference sequence). J gave up 3 bases and V 2 bases, and 5 bases lay outside the gene matches. CDR3 DNA (partial): TGTGCCAGCAGTATCCCTGACAGGGGGGACACCGGG. Protein sequence: CASSIPDRGDTG. The whole CDR3 is CASSIPDRGDTGQLYF.

A remark on this clone: The listed genes are named as in mouse. CDR3 DNA, as far as it was read: TGTGCCAGGCGGCAGGTCCAAGAC. The encoded protein is CARRQVQD. The entire CDR3 sequence reads CARRQVQDTQYF. This chain links TRBV13-3 with TRBJ2-5; D gene uncertain. The CDR3 extends 4 residues past the end of the read, so its final part is completed from the germline J gene. Germline values: CDR1 NNHDY, CDR2 SYVADS. CDR3 length equals 12 residues. V lost 8 bases, J lost 2 bases, and 9 bases lay in between. Variable domain in full (rest from reference TRBV13-3 and TRBJ2-5): EAAVTQSPRSKVAVTGGKVTLSCHQTNNHDYMYWYRQDTGHGLRLIHYSYVADSTEKGDIPDGYKASRPSQENFSLILELASLSQTAVYFCARRQVQDTQYFGPGTRLLVL.

Concerning this clone itself: The gene names here belong to mouse. The read is 4 residues too short to cover the CDR3 end, so that end is filled in from the germline J gene. The V and J genes are TRBV13-1 and TRBJ2-7; weak D call: TRBD2 (6 bases). V was shortened by 3 bases and J by 0 bases, with 13 bases between the two germline ends. This CDR3 region has 15 residues. Germline CDR1 is NSHNY and CDR2 is SYGAGN. CDR3 sequence: CASSGWDSSSYEQYF. The sequenced CDR3 bases are TGTGCCAGCAGTGGATGGGACTCGAGCTCCTAT.

Comment on this clone: All gene names here are mouse names. Other nucleotide sequences from this sample produce the same CDR3. The covered CDR3 bases are TGTGCCAGCAGTGGAGGGACTGGGGATCAAAAC. Its translation is CASSGGTGDQN. The full CDR3 sequence reads CASSGGTGDQNTLYF. The chain couples TRBV13-1 to TRBJ2-4; 10 nucleotides match TRBD2. The read ends 4 residues early relative to the CDR3; the germline J gene fills the gap. The trim removed 3 bases at V and 2 bases at J, leaving 3 bases unmatched. Germline values: CDR1 NSHNY, CDR2 SYGAGN. CDR3 length: 15 amino acids.

For this clone: Each gene name is a mouse one. Read data end 4 residues before the CDR3 end; the end is taken from the germline J gene. The chain is built from TRBV13-1 and TRBJ2-5; D may be TRBD2 (6 bases). In germline, CDR1 is NSHNY, CDR2 SYGAGN. This CDR3 comprises 14 residues. V dropped 1 base and J dropped 1 base, with 7 bases sitting between them. The CDR3 sequence: CASSDLGHQDTQYF. CDR3 bases read: TGTGCCAGCAGTGATCTGGGGCACCAAGAC.

Note on this clone: Gene and germline names: mouse. The CDR3 is cut off 4 residues early in the read; its end comes from the germline J gene. The chain combines TRBV19 with TRBJ1-1; the D gene is possibly TRBD1 (6 bases). Per germline, CDR1 FNHDT and CDR2 SITEND (reference sequence). This CDR3 spans 13 amino acids. This CDR3 reads CASSPLDRSEVFF. CDR3 bases read: TGTGCCAGCAGTCCCCTCGACAGGTCA.

On this clone itself: Here the gene names and germline are mouse. Sequencing ends 4 residues short of the CDR3 end; the germline J gene provides the rest. V gene TRBV13-1 combines with J gene TRBJ2-3, with D possibly being TRBD1 (5 bases). In germline, CDR1 is NSHNY, CDR2 SYGAGN. The CDR3 length is 13 residues. Trimming removed 3 bases at V and 4 bases at J, with 9 bases between. CDR3 DNA (partial): TGTGCCAGCAGTGGCCAGGGTCCAGAA. As protein: CASSGQGPE. The whole CDR3 protein is CASSGQGPETLYF.

In regard to this clone: Gene names are mouse gene names. Read data end 4 residues before the CDR3 end; the end is taken from the germline J gene. The rearrangement links TRBV5 to TRBJ1-2, with 7 bases that match TRBD1. V gave up 0 bases and J gave up 0 bases; unmatched junction bases: 4. Germline V gene sequence: CDR1 LGHNA, CDR2 YNLKQL (reference sequence). The CDR3 has 16 residues. CDR3: CASSQDGTDANSDYTF. The DNA read from the CDR3 is TGTGCCAGCAGCCAAGATGGGACAGATGCAAACTCC.

A remark on this clone: Gene names refer to mouse genes. The missing CDR3 end, 4 residues past where the read stops, is filled in from the germline J gene. This CDR3 is also generated by other DNA sequences in the sample. This chain uses TRBV13-2 with TRBJ2-5, with 7 bases fitting TRBD2. Unmatched junction bases numbered 4, after V lost 0 bases and J lost 3 bases. CDR1 is NNHNN, CDR2 SYGAGS, per germline (reference sequence). The CDR3 spans 15 residues. The CDR3 protein is CASGDVGGLQDTQYF. Incomplete CDR3 DNA: TGTGCCAGCGGTGATGTGGGGGGACTTCAAGAC.

This clone appeared a few times. Each gene name is a mouse one. The read ends 4 residues shy of where the CDR3 ends; the end is completed using the germline J gene. V gene TRBV1 combines with J gene TRBJ2-5; 8 bases agree with TRBD1. The CDR3 has 16 amino acids. Germline values: CDR1 NSQYPW, CDR2 LRSPGD (reference sequence). V dropped 1 base and J dropped 0; count of bases not matched to a gene: 3. The DNA read from the CDR3 is TGCACCTGCAGTGCAGGGGACAGGAGTAACCAAGAC. Protein: CTCSAGDRSNQD. The entire CDR3 protein is CTCSAGDRSNQDTQYF.